This T cell receptor beta chain is from a study of OX40 agonist ivuxolimab in advanced cancers. Study-wide context: Eligibility rules accepted prior anti-PD-1, anti-PD-L1 or anti-CTLA-4 therapy, and approximately 40% had some. Notes on the study in general: On average, CD8+ T cells showed a greater number of expanded clones than CD4+.

To note about this clone: Its target is not known.

The CDR3 is made up of 16 amino acids. V was pared by 0 bases and J by 0 bases, with 4 bases of the junction left unmatched. Per the germline V gene, CDR1 is LNHNV and CDR2 is YYDKDF (reference sequence). TCRdb's table, derived via immunoSEQ multiplex PCR, lists solely in-frame clones and lacks some. The profile shows tens of thousands of clones, about 90% of them singletons. Autoimmune disease history or systemic immunosuppression disqualified patients. The input for sequencing was CD4+ or CD8+ T cells sorted from blood, taken in a trial of the OX40 agonist ivuxolimab. The TCR was taken from an adult with an advanced solid tumor such as melanoma, head and neck, liver or kidney cancer. The chain has TRBV15 and TRBJ2-7; 8 bases are a match to TRBD1. The CDR3 DNA follows: TGTGCCACCAGCAGAGATGGGACAGGCCTCTCCTACGAGCAGTACTTC. Residues: CATSRDGTGLSYEQYF.